This TCR beta chain was obtained from a study of vaccination effects on CD4 cells after COVID-19 (dated 2022 in TCRdb). Regarding the research as a whole: In the ViraFEST assay, PBMC were stimulated with viral peptide pools, and TCR sequencing was then used to find antigen-specific CD4+ T cell clonotypes based on their expansion. SARS-CoV-2 spike-specific CD4+ TCR repertoires from before and after mRNA vaccination were compared in COVID-19 convalescent patients and in infection-naive vaccine recipients. Three convalescent patients were sampled early (day +14) and late (day +241, +227, +161 respectively) after vaccination. In the study, cultures from other donors were sequenced using the Oncomine TCR Beta short-read assay on an Illumina iSeq 100. Post-vaccine samples across the study were collected a median of 72 days after the second dose, with a range of 14 to 241. About 1.8 million PBMC per well were cultured with about 10 ug/ml peptides in IMDM containing around 4.6% human AB serum, about 9.7 IU/ml IL-2 and gentamicin. The full study included 10 to 11 COVID-19 convalescent patients and a few SARS-CoV-2-naive healthy vaccine recipients. Results and caveats for the whole study, not just this receptor: In convalescent patients, the post-vaccine spike-reactive repertoire consisted mainly of new vaccine-induced clones, largely distinct from infection-induced clones. At late post-vaccination timepoints, both infection-induced and vaccine-induced clones showed marked clonal contraction, consistent with waning T cell responses. Limitations of the study were the small number of convalescent patients and the absence of early post-infection timepoints.

After 10 to 11 days of culture, CD4+ T cells were isolated with the EasySep CD4+ T cell isolation kit. PCR-confirmed SARS-CoV-2 infection had occurred in convalescent patients between March and December 2020, before the Alpha, Beta and Delta variants emerged in the United States. Each participant got two doses of an mRNA SARS-CoV-2 vaccine, either BNT162b2 or mRNA-1273. On days 3 and 7, half of the culture medium was replaced with fresh IL-2-containing medium. Unless noted otherwise, every peptide stimulation condition was cultured in triplicate wells. Using Ficoll-Paque Plus gradient centrifugation, PBMC were separated from whole blood and then either used fresh or cryopreserved at -140C. The QIAamp micro DNA kit was used to extract genomic DNA from the cultured CD4+ T cells. The library was built by means of the immunoSEQ multiplex PCR assay. DNA from the CD4+ T cells that had been cultured and isolated underwent TCR beta CDR3 sequencing. On the study's bioinformatics: Non-productive TCR sequences were discarded, and reads were trimmed to the CDR3 region, with only CDR3s of 7 or more amino acids retained. Antigen-specific clonotypes were identified with the MANAFEST web app by comparing expansion in peptide wells against reference cultures. Positive clones required FDR<0.05 expansion versus reference and all other wells, odds ratio above 5, and frequency above 0.1% in two replicate wells. A clonotype was defined as cross-reactive if the clonotype was significantly expanded both in SARS-CoV-2 spike wells and in at least one common cold coronavirus spike condition. CDR3 similarity was assessed by Levenshtein distance using the stringdist R package, and unrooted trees were constructed with ape in R 3.6.1. Not all clones reach the TCRdb copy of this immuneACCESS table, which keeps in-frame sequences only. Checked studies attribute under half of the gap to unresolved V genes and leave the rest unexplained. The DNA gave D and trimming, while V, J and clone size come from that table. In all, the sample holds tens of thousands of clones, and over 65% of those were seen once. Clones ranked in the top ten supply roughly 3.6% of the sample.

The count of this clone is one. Its antigen is unknown. It has no much larger one-base neighbor in the sample; base qualities were not kept. Sequences were derived from CD4+ T cells from PBMCs cultured without peptide, sampled after COVID-19 vaccination. The clonotype was recovered from a human donor who had a prior SARS-CoV-2 infection.

The DNA sequence is TGTGCCAGCACCCTCGGAGCGAAAGAGACCCAGTACTTC. It is translated as CASTLGAKETQYF. The V gene is TRBV7-9 and the J gene is TRBJ2-5, with the D gene not clear enough to name. The CDR3 holds 13 amino acids from the cysteine to the phenylalanine. Kept here is only the CDR3 DNA, which spans 39 bases and is read in frame from base 1. According to the germline V gene (reference sequence), CDR1 reads SEHNR and CDR2 reads FQNEAQ. V and J are truncated by 7 bases and 3 bases respectively, leaving an intervening sequence of 12 bases.